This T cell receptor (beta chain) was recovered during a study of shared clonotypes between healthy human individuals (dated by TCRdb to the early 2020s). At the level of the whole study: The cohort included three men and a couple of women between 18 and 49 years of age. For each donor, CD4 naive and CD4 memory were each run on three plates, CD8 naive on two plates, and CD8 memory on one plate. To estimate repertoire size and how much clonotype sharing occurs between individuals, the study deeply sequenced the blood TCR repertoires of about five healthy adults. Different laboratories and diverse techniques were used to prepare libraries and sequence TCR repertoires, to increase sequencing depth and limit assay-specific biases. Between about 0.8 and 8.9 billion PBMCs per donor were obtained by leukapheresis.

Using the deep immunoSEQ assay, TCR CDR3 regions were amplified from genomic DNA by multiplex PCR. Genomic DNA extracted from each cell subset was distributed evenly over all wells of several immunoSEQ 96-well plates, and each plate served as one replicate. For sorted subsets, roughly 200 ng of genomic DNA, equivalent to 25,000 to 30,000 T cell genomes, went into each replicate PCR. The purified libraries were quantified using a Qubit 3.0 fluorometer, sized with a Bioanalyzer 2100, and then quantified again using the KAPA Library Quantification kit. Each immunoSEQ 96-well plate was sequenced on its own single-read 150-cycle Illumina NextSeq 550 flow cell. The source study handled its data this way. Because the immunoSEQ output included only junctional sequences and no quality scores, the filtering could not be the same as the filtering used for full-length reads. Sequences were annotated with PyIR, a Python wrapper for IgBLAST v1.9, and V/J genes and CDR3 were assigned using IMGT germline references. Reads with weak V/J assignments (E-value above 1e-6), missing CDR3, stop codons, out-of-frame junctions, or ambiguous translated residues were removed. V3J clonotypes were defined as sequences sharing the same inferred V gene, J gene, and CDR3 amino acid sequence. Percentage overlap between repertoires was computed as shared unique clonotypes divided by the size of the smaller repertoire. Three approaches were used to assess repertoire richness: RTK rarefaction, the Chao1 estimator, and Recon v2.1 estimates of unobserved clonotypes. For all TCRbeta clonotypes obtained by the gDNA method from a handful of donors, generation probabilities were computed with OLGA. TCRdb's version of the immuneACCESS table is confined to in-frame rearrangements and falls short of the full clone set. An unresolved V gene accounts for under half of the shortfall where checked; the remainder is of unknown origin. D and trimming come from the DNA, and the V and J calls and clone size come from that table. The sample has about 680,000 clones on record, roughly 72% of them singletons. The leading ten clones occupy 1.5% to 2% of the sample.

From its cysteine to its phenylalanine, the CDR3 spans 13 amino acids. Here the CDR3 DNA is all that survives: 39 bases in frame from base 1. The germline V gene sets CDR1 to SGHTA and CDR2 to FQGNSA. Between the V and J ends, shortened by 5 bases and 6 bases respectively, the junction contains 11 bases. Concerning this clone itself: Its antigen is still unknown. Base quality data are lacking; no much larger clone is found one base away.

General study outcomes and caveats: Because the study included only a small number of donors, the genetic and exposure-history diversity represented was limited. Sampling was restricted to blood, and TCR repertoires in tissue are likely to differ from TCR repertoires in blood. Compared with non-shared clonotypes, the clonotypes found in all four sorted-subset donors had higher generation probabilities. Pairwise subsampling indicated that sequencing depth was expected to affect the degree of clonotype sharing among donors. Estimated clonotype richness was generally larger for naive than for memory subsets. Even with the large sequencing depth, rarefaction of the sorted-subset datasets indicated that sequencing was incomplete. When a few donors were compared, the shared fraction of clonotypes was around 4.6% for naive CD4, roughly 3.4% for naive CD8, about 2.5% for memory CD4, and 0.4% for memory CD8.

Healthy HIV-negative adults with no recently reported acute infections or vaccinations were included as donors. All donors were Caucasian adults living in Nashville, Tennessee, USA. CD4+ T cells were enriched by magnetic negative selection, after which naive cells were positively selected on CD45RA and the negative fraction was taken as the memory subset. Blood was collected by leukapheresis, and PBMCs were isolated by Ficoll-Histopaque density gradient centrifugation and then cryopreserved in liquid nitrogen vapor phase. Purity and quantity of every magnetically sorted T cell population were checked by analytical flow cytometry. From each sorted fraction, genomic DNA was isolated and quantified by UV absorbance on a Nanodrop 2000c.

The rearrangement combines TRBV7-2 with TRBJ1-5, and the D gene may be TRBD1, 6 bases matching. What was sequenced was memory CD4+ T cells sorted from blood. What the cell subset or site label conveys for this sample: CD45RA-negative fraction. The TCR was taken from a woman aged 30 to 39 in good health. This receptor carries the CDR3 CASSRGGSQPQHF. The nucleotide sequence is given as TGTGCCAGCAGCCGGGGGGGCTCTCAGCCCCAGCATTTT.